A single sample is the source of the 21 T cell receptor beta chains below, sequenced in a study of Ad26.COV2.S vaccination and SARS-CoV-2 variants. Clones were read by immunoSEQ multiplex PCR, and TCRdb kept only the in-frame ones, dropping some. The sample holds roughly 400,000 clones, 75% to 90% seen once. Described treatment: 19 received Ad26.COV2.S at low or high dose, single or two shots; roughly five received placebo; per-sample allocation not given. Sampling was done on day 63 after the first vaccine or placebo injection. The sample was peripheral blood, taken in a trial of Ad26.COV2.S vaccine versus placebo. These receptors originate from a person between 18 and 60 years old who received the Ad26.COV2.S COVID-19 vaccine or a placebo.

This chain joins TRBV6-1 and TRBJ2-1; TRBD1 aligns across 10 bases. With 3 bases clipped from V and 4 bases from J, the junction kept 6 bases outside the gene matches. This CDR3 spans 16 amino acids. The germline V gene has CDR1 MNHNS and CDR2 SASEGT. CDR3 sequence reads: CASSDPGQGRYNEQFF. Here the CDR3 DNA reads TGTGCCAGCAGTGACCCGGGACAGGGGCGTTACAATGAGCAGTTCTTC.

The V gene is TRBV19, the J gene TRBJ2-1, with D unresolved. Between the trimmed V and J ends, which lost 4 bases and 0 bases, there was a span of 10 bases. The germline gives CDR1 LNHDA, CDR2 SQIVND (reference sequence). This CDR3 is 15 amino acids long. CDR3 loop: CASSTDPSSYNEQFF. CDR3 nucleotide sequence: TGTGCCAGTAGTACGGACCCGAGCTCCTACAATGAGCAGTTCTTC.

The V call is TRBV11-2, the J call TRBJ2-1, with TRBD2 as a possible D gene (5 bases). Germline lookup yields CDR1 SGHAT and CDR2 FQNNGV. The length of the CDR3 is 16 residues. The V end was cut by 3 bases, the J end by 9 bases, with 21 bases between. The CDR3 reads CASSFFLLGASGEQFF. DNA of the CDR3: TGTGCCAGCAGCTTTTTCCTTCTAGGTGCCAGCGGTGAGCAGTTCTTC.

The V and J genes are TRBV19 and TRBJ1-5, with TRBD1 matching 10 bases. Germline V gives CDR1 LNHDA, CDR2 SQIVND (reference sequence). The junction had 3 bases not matched to a gene; V was cut back by 5 bases and J by 5 bases. This CDR3 has 14 residues. The DNA for the CDR3 is TGTGCCAGTAGTTGGACAGGGGGAGATCAGCCCCAGCATTTT. Translation: CASSWTGGDQPQHF.

This chain joins TRBV12-3 or TRBV12-4 and TRBJ2-7, with a weak D call TRBD1 (5 bases). Trimming left V 5 bases short and J 2 bases short, with 10 bases between. The CDR3 loop spans 13 amino acids. CDR3 region: CASSDDRPYEQYF. Written as DNA, the CDR3 is TGTGCCAGCAGTGATGACAGACCCTACGAGCAGTACTTC.

The chain employs TRBV19 and TRBJ1-5; D gene ambiguous. The CDR3 is made up of 13 amino acids. Trimming took 3 bases from V and 6 from J, leaving 9 bases between them. Germline V gives CDR1 LNHDA, CDR2 SQIVND (reference sequence). The CDR3 reads CASSIDGPQPQHF. In DNA, the CDR3 is TGTGCCAGTAGTATTGACGGGCCTCAGCCCCAGCATTTT.

V gene TRBV27 combines with J gene TRBJ2-7; no clear D. CDR1 is MNHEY and CDR2 is SMNVEV in the germline V gene (reference sequence). This CDR3 is 14 amino acids long. The V end lost 6 bases, the J end lost 2 bases, and 14 bases lay between the germline ends. The CDR3 region is CASSRTDTTYEQYF. In nucleotides, the CDR3 is TGTGCCAGCAGCCGAACCGACACGACCTACGAGCAGTACTTC.

The CDR3 reads CATSRGKREELDTQYF. In nucleotides, the CDR3 is TGTGCCACCAGCAGAGGAAAGCGGGAGGAGCTAGATACGCAGTATTTT. The rearrangement uses TRBV15 and TRBJ2-3; 9 nucleotides line up with TRBD2. Germline V gene lookup returns CDR1 LNHNV and CDR2 YYDKDF (reference sequence). The CDR3 has 16 amino acids. V trimming: 1 base; J trimming: 5 bases; junction bases outside the gene matches: 7.

The V gene is TRBV25-1, the J gene TRBJ1-5; D ambiguous. CDR3 length equals 18 residues. Trimming shortened V by 3 bases and J by 0 bases, and 18 bases separated the two germline ends. Germline CDR1 reads MGHDK; CDR2 reads SYGVNS. CDR3 nucleotide sequence: TGTGCCAGCAGTGACGAACGGTGCCTTAGATATAGCAATCAGCCCCAGCATTTT. Amino acids: CASSDERCLRYSNQPQHF.

This sequence joins TRBV25-1 and TRBJ2-7, with a possible D match to TRBD2 (6 bases). From germline, CDR1 is MGHDK and CDR2 SYGVNS. The V end lost 6 bases, the J end lost 6 bases, and 18 bases lay between the germline ends. The length of the CDR3 is 14 residues. The CDR3 coding sequence is TGTGCCAGCAGACCCGCCGGGGGAGAGAGCGAGCAGTACTTC. It encodes CASRPAGGESEQYF.

The gene calls are TRBV18 and TRBJ1-2, with TRBD1 as a possible D gene (6 bases). The germline gives CDR1 KGHSH, CDR2 LQKENI. V lost 3 bases and J 8 bases, leaving 13 bases between the germline ends. This CDR3 is 13 amino acids long. The CDR3, as DNA: TGTGCCAGCTCACCTTCGGGGGCTGGAGGCTACACCTTC. Its protein product is CASSPSGAGGYTF.

The count of this clone is one. V usage is TRBV5-6 and J usage is TRBJ2-5; D gene ambiguous. Germline CDR1 reads SGHDT; CDR2 reads YYEEEE. The CDR3 runs 11 residues. Deletions cut 1 base from V and 4 bases from J, with 2 bases between. As DNA, the CDR3 is TGTGCCAGCAGCTTGCGAGAGACCCAGTACTTC. Amino acid sequence: CASSLRETQYF.

V is TRBV5-1 and J is TRBJ2-5; D uncertain. The CDR3 is 15 residues long. V lost 0 bases and J lost 7, with 16 bases in between. The V gene's germline CDR1 is SGHRS and CDR2 YFSETQ. The CDR3 region has the DNA TGCGCCAGCAGCTTGGTTTCTGGGGTAGAAGGGACCCAGTACTTC. Translated: CASSLVSGVEGTQYF.

The rearrangement uses TRBV3-1 (or the pseudogene TRBV3-2) and TRBJ2-3, with D maybe TRBD2 (6 bases). CDR3 size: 16 residues. V was shortened by 0 bases and J by 5 bases, with 15 bases between the two germline ends. Per the germline V gene, CDR1 is LGHDT and CDR2 is YNNKEL (reference sequence). The CDR3 sequence is CASSQDPAGSKDTQYF. The CDR3 nucleotides read TGTGCCAGCAGCCAAGATCCCGCGGGATCCAAAGATACGCAGTATTTT.

A few counts support this clone. CDR3 bases: TGTGCCAGCAGTGAAACCGGGGTCTACGAGCAGTACTTC. Translated: CASSETGVYEQYF. This chain uses TRBV6-1 with TRBJ2-7, with a weak D call TRBD2 (5 bases). The CDR3 totals 13 residues. CDR1 MNHNS and CDR2 SASEGT come from the germline V gene. Trimming left V 2 bases short and J 3 bases short, with 8 bases between.

The chain has TRBV27 and TRBJ2-3, with 7 bases identical to TRBD2. Germline V gives CDR1 MNHEY, CDR2 SMNVEV (reference sequence). The V and J ends lost 2 bases and 1 base, in that order; junction bases with no gene match: 3. The CDR3 is made up of 15 amino acids. CDR3 sequence: CASSLPAGGTDTQYF. CDR3 sequence (DNA): TGTGCCAGCAGTTTACCGGCGGGAGGCACAGATACGCAGTATTTT.

In this sample, this clone turned up once. The chain uses TRBV5-8 and TRBJ1-1, with D perhaps matching TRBD1 (5 bases). The CDR3 consists of 14 residues. V lost 0 bases to trimming and J lost 0 bases, with 6 bases between them. CDR1 SGHTS and CDR2 YDEGEE come from the germline V gene. Here the CDR3 DNA reads TGTGCCAGCAGCTTGGCACAGGTGAACACTGAAGCTTTCTTT. Translating it yields CASSLAQVNTEAFF. The full variable domain, in which reference TRBV5-8 and TRBJ1-1 provide the parts outside the CDR3, is EAGVTQSPTHLIKTRGQQATLRCSPISGHTSVYWYQQALGLGLQFLLWYDEGEERNRGNFPPRFSGRQFPNYSSELNVNALELEDSALYLCASSLAQVNTEAFFGQGTRLTVV.

The chain links TRBV7-8 to TRBJ2-1, with D perhaps TRBD1 (6 bases). The CDR3 runs 14 residues. Per germline, CDR1 SGHVS and CDR2 FQNEAQ. The V gene lost 5 bases and the J gene lost 9 bases, with 17 bases spanning the gap. Written as DNA, the CDR3 is TGTGCCAGCAGCCCAAAACAGGGAGCGGTTGAGCAGTTCTTC. The encoded protein is CASSPKQGAVEQFF.

The rearrangement links TRBV30 to TRBJ1-3, with a weak D call TRBD1 (5 bases). With 7 bases removed from V and 2 bases from J, the gap between germline ends came to 9 bases. The germline gives CDR1 GTSNPN, CDR2 SVGIG (reference sequence). The CDR3 spans 12 residues. CDR3 loop: CAFGTAGNTIYF. DNA for the CDR3: TGTGCCTTCGGGACCGCTGGAAACACCATATATTTT.

The chain employs TRBV4-1 and TRBJ1-1; D is unresolved. From germline, CDR1 is MGHRA and CDR2 YSYEKL. The CDR3 consists of 14 residues. The V gene lost 4 bases and the J gene lost 7 bases, with 16 bases spanning the gap. CDR3 region: CASSPKPPFVEAFF. In DNA, the CDR3 is TGCGCCAGCAGCCCCAAGCCCCCGTTCGTTGAAGCTTTCTTT.

The rearrangement joins TRBV4-1 to TRBJ2-5; 8 bases fit TRBD2. V dropped 1 base and J dropped 0; count of bases not matched to a gene: 1. The CDR3 contains 15 residues. CDR1 and CDR2 (germline): MGHRA, YSYEKL. CDR3 nucleotides: TGCGCCAGCAGCCAAGGACTAGCGAACCAAGAGACCCAGTACTTC. Translated, it gives CASSQGLANQETQYF.